This T cell receptor beta chain was recorded in a study of T cell repertoires in cytomegalovirus infection. Study information: Selected CMV epitopes included recently identified HLA-C-restricted ones as well as well-studied HLA-B-restricted ones. CMV infection plus the matching HLA type was flagged by public TCR beta signatures.

TCRdb fed the reads into MiXCR, producing one record per CDR3 protein. The sample lists about 480,000 distinct CDR3 sequences; around 30% were seen once. Study outcomes and limitations: Dominant in the ex vivo response were TCR beta clonotypes restricted by HLA-C and specific for CMV. Summed frequency of shared TCR beta families picked out CMV carriers who also had the relevant HLA.

Germline V CDR1 and CDR2: MDHEN, SYDVKM. The CDR3 has 12 residues. About this clonotype itself: Its cognate antigen is unknown.

The source of this sequence is a human donor in good health (CMV status not recorded). Some clones in this sample may be carry-over from other donors' samples. Here the sequenced sample was cultured PBMCs, taken from culture after CMV antigen stimulation. The V gene is TRBV28, the J gene TRBJ2-7; possible D gene TRBD2, 6 bases. Written as DNA, the CDR3 is TGTGTCGCAGCGGGTACCCCCTACGAGCAGTACGTC. Amino acid sequence: CVAAGTPYEQYV.